The sequence of this TCR beta chain was determined in a study of lymphopenia after photon versus proton radiotherapy. Study results and caveats: Proton therapy kept repertoires fairly stable, unlike photons, which gained effector/memory cells. Post-nadir diversity loss with photons came from oligoclonal expansion, particularly CD8+ Temra cells. Only patients who died were analyzed for survival; proton advantage is unproven.

TCRdb's copy holds only in-frame clones and misses some; the assay was immunoSEQ multiplex PCR. The sample contains 26,000 or so clones, around 82% of which appear only once. As for this clone: Its antigen is not identified.

The CDR3 sequence is 18 residues long. The sequencing here drew on peripheral blood, taken from a patient treated with photon-based radiotherapy. This clonotype originated in a man between 45 and 60 years old with gastric cancer. The chain is built from TRBV21-1 and TRBJ2-4; the D call TRBD2 from the table was never checked on the DNA. TRBV21-1 is a known pseudogene. CDR3 region: CASSKGRESRGAENIQYF. The CDR3 nucleotides read TGTGCCAGCAGCAAAGGAAGAGAAAGCCGGGGGGCTGAAAACATTCAGTACTTC.